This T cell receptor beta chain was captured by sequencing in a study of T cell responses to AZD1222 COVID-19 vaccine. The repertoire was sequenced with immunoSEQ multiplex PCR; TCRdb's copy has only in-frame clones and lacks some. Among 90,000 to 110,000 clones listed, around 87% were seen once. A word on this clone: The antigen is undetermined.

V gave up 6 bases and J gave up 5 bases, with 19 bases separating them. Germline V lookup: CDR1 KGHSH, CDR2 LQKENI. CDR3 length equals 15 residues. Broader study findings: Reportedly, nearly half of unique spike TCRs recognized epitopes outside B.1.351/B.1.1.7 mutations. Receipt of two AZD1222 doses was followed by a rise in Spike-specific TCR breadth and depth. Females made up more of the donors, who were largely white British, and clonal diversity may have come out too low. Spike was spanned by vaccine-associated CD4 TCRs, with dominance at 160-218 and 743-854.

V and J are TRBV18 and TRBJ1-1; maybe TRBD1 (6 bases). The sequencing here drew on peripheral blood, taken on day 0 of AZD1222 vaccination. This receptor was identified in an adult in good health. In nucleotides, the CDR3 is TGTGCCAGCTCCCTCTCGCTGGGACATATGACTGAAGCTTTCTTT. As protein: CASSLSLGHMTEAFF.